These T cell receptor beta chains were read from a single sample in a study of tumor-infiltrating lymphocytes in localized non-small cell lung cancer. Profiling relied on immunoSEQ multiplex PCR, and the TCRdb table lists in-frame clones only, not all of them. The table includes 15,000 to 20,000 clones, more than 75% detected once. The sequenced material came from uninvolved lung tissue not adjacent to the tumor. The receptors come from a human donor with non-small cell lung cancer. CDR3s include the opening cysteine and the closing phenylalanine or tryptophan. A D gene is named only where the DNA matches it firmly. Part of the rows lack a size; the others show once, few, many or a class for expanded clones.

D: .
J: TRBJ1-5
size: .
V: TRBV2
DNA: TGTGCCAGCAGTCGGGACACATCGGGGAATCAGCCCCAGCATTTT
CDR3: CASSRDTSGNQPQHF

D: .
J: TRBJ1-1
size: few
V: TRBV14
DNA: TGTGCCAGCAGCCCCAAAGGGGGGTGGAACACTGAAGCTTTCTTT
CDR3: CASSPKGGWNTEAFF

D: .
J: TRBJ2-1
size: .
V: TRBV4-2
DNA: TGTGCCAGCAGCCAAGGGGGTGGACAGTTCGGTGAGCAGTTCTTC
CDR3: CASSQGGGQFGEQFF

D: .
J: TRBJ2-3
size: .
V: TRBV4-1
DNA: TGCGCCAGCAGCCAAGGCTCCCGCACAGATACGCAGTATTTT
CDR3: CASSQGSRTDTQYF

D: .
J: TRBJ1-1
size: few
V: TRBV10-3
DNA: TGTGCCATCAGGCGGACACCGCTCATGAACACTGAAGCTTTCTTT
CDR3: CAIRRTPLMNTEAFF

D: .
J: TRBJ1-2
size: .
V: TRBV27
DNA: TGTGCCAGCAGCCGGGGGGGCGTCGGGGGCTACACCTTC
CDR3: CASSRGGVGGYTF

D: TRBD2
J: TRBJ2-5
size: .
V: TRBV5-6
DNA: TGTGCCAGCAGCCAAGGACTAGCGGGAGGGCCTGTCCAAGAGACCCAGTACTTC
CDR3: CASSQGLAGGPVQETQYF

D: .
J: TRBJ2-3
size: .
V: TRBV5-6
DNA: TGTGCCAGCAGCACGCGGGTAGCGGGCACAGATACGCAGTATTTT
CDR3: CASSTRVAGTDTQYF

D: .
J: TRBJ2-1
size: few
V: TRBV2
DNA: TGTGCCAGCAGTGTTCAGCGGAAGAATGAGCAGTTCTTC
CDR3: CASSVQRKNEQFF

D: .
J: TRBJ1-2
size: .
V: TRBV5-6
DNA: TGTGCCAGCAGCTTGGCCGGCCGGGTAAACTATGGCTACACCTTC
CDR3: CASSLAGRVNYGYTF

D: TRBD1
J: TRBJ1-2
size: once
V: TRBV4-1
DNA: TGCGCCAGCAGCCCCGCCGGGACAGGGTTTAGGGTCGGGGGCTACACCTTC
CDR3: CASSPAGTGFRVGGYTF

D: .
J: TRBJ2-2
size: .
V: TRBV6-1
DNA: TGTGCCAGCAGGACAGCAGGGAACACCGGGGAGCTGTTTTTT
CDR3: CASRTAGNTGELFF

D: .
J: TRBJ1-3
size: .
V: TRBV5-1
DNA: TGCGCCAGCAGCTTGGACCAGAGGCCTGGAAACACCATATATTTT
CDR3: CASSLDQRPGNTIYF

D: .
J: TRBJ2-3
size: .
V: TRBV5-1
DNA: TGCGCCAGCAGCTTGGAATCCCCAGATACGCAGTATTTT
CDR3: CASSLESPDTQYF

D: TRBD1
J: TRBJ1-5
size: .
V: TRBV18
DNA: TGTGCCAGCTCACCCGGGACAGGGGGCTTGATCCAGCCCCAGCATTTT
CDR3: CASSPGTGGLIQPQHF

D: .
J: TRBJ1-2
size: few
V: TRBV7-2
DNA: TGTGCCCGCGAGAGGCTAGGCTATGGCTACACCTTC
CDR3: CARERLGYGYTF

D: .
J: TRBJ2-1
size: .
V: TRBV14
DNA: TGTGCCAGCACCCCCTACGGAGGCAGCAATGAGCAGTTCTTC
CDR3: CASTPYGGSNEQFF

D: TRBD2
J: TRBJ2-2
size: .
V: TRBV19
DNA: TGTGCCAGCACGAGCGGGAGGGCCAGGACCGGGGAGCTGTTTTTT
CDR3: CASTSGRARTGELFF

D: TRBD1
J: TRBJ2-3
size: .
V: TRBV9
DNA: TGTGCCAGCAGCGTAGAACAGGGGCGTACAGATACGCAGTATTTT
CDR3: CASSVEQGRTDTQYF

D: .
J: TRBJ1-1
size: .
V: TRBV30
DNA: TGTGCCTGGAGTTCATCAGACAGGGAAGCTTTCTTT
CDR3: CAWSSSDREAFF

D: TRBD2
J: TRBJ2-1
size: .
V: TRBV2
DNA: TGTGCCAGCGGGACGGGAGGGTACAATGAGCAGTTCTTC
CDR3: CASGTGGYNEQFF

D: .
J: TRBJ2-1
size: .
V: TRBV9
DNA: TGTGCCAGCAGCGTAGCTCCCACAAACAATGAGCAGTTCTTC
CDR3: CASSVAPTNNEQFF

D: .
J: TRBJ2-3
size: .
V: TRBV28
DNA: TGTGCCAGCCGTGGACAGCGGGGAGATACGCAGTATTTT
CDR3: CASRGQRGDTQYF

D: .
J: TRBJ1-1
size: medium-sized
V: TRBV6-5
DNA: TGTGCCAGCAGTGACAGGCCCAACACTGAAGCTTTCTTT
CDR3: CASSDRPNTEAFF

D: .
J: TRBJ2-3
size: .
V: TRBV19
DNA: TGTGCCAGTAGTATCAGCCAGACCCCGGGGACAGATACGCAGTATTTT
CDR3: CASSISQTPGTDTQYF

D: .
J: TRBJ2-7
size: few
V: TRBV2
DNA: TGTGCCAGCAGTGCTAGCAGCTACGAGCAGTACTTC
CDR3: CASSASSYEQYF

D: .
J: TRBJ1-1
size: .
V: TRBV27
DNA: TGTGCCAGCAGTTGGGGGGGGAGTAGGACTGAAGCTTTCTTT
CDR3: CASSWGGSRTEAFF

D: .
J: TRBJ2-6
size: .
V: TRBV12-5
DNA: TGTGCTAGTGGTTTGGTACGGGACGGGAGCTCTGGGGCCAACGTCCTGACTTTC
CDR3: CASGLVRDGSSGANVLTF

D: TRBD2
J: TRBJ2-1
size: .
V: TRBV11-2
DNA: TGTGCCAGCAGCCCTAGGACTAGCGACAATGAGCAGTTCTTC
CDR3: CASSPRTSDNEQFF

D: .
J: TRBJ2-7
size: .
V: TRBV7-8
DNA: TGTGCCAGCGGACGATTAGGGGGAAGCTACTACGAGCAGTACTTC
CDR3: CASGRLGGSYYEQYF

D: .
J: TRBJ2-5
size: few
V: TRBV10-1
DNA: TGCGCCAGCAGTCGGGACCTAGGGGAGACCCAGTACTTC
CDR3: CASSRDLGETQYF

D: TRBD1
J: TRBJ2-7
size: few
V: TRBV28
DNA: TGTGCCAGCACGGAGGGGGGGACAGGGTTATTGGAGCAGTACTTC
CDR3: CASTEGGTGLLEQYF

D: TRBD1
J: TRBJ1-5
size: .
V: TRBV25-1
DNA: TGTGCCAGCCCGGCGACAGGGGGGACCCAGCCCCAGCATTTT
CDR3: CASPATGGTQPQHF